These 14 T cell receptor beta chains came from one sample sequenced in a study of OX40 agonist ivuxolimab in advanced cancers. Some clones are missing from TCRdb's copy, which holds only in-frame ones; the method was immunoSEQ multiplex PCR. Found here are approximately 67,000 clones, 70% to 90% of them singletons; the top ten hold around 2%. Sample: CD4+ or CD8+ T cells sorted from blood, taken in a trial of the OX40 agonist ivuxolimab. All receptors derive from an adult with an advanced solid tumor such as melanoma, head and neck, liver or kidney cancer.

The chain employs TRBV29-1 and TRBJ2-2; the D gene is possibly TRBD1 (6 bases). V was clipped by 7 bases and J by 2 bases, with 8 bases between them. Looked up from germline, CDR1 is SQVTM and CDR2 is ANQGSEA. The CDR3 consists of 12 residues. The CDR3 protein is CSADRNTGELFF. The CDR3 DNA reads as TGCAGCGCGGACAGAAACACCGGGGAGCTGTTTTTT.

This clone was observed a handful of times. CDR3 in amino acids: CAISGITEAFF. CDR3 sequence (DNA): TGTGCCATCTCAGGGATCACTGAAGCTTTCTTT. The chain employs TRBV10-3 and TRBJ1-1; D may be TRBD1 (5 bases). The CDR3 runs to 11 residues. V shed 8 bases and J shed 4 bases, with 8 bases lying between them. Germline CDR1 reads ENHRY; CDR2 reads SYGVKD.

The chain joins TRBV10-3 to TRBJ1-1, with 11 bases lining up with TRBD1. This CDR3 is built from 16 residues. The germline V gene encodes CDR1 ENHRY and CDR2 SYGVKD. V was clipped by 3 bases and J by 5 bases; unmatched bases: 8. CDR3 nucleotides: TGTGCCATCAGTGACCCTGGACAGGGGGCGGGTACTGAAGCTTTCTTT. Residues: CAISDPGQGAGTEAFF.

This chain joins TRBV7-2 and TRBJ1-6, with D possibly matching TRBD1 (5 bases). Germline CDR1 reads SGHTA; CDR2 reads FQGNSA. The CDR3 is made up of 18 amino acids. V shed 5 bases and J shed 8 bases, with 25 bases lying between them. This CDR3 reads CASSPGRGGSHSYSPLHF. The CDR3 DNA follows: TGTGCCAGCAGCCCAGGGCGGGGTGGGTCTCATTCGTATTCACCCCTCCACTTT. The full variable domain, rest sourced from reference TRBV7-2 and TRBJ1-6, is GAGVSQSPSNKVTEKGKDVELRCDPISGHTALYWYRQSLGQGLEFLIYFQGNSAPDKSGLPSDRFSAERTGGSVSTLTIQRTQQEDSAVYLCASSPGRGGSHSYSPLHFGNGTRLTVT.

The chain links TRBV19 to TRBJ1-5; D call uncertain. Trimming took 1 base from V and 6 from J, leaving 4 bases between them. This CDR3 region has 12 residues. Per germline, CDR1 LNHDA and CDR2 SQIVND (reference sequence). In nucleotides, the CDR3 is TGTGCCAGTAGTATAGTAGGTCAGCCCCAGCATTTT. This sequence encodes CASSIVGQPQHF.

This chain connects TRBV5-4 to TRBJ2-2; 8 bases are a match to TRBD1. This CDR3 has 15 amino acids. Germline loops: CDR1 SGHNT, CDR2 YYREEE (reference sequence). V lost 3 bases to trimming and J lost 2 bases; unmatched junction nucleotides: 3. CDR3 in amino acids: CASSSGQANTGELFF. CDR3 DNA sequence: TGTGCCAGCAGCTCGGGACAGGCTAACACCGGGGAGCTGTTTTTT.

The chain recombines TRBV27 with TRBJ2-1; 12 bases align to TRBD1. This CDR3 has 16 amino acids. The junction had 8 bases not matched to a gene; V was cut back by 5 bases and J by 6 bases. Germline assignment: CDR1 MNHEY and CDR2 SMNVEV (reference sequence). CDR3 loop: CASSLHRDRGLNEQFF. CDR3 sequence (DNA): TGTGCCAGCAGTCTACACCGGGACAGGGGGCTCAATGAGCAGTTCTTC.

The chain recombines TRBV18 with TRBJ2-3; possibly TRBD2 for D (6 bases). There are 16 residues in the CDR3. Looked up from germline, CDR1 is KGHSH and CDR2 is LQKENI. Between the trimmed V and J ends, which lost 3 bases and 0 bases, there was a span of 13 bases. This chain's CDR3 is CASSPLLASSTDTQYF. The DNA of the CDR3 is TGTGCCAGCTCACCCCTTCTAGCGTCTAGCACAGATACGCAGTATTTT.

The chain uses TRBV2 and TRBJ2-2; D gene ambiguous. CDR1 and CDR2 (germline): SNHLY, FYNNEI. The CDR3 is made up of 13 amino acids. V gave up 5 bases and J gave up 1 base, with 5 bases separating them. CDR3 loop: CASSNRNTGELFF. As DNA, the CDR3 is TGTGCCAGCAGTAACAGGAACACCGGGGAGCTGTTTTTT.

V is TRBV28 and J is TRBJ2-5; D perhaps matches TRBD1 (5 bases). Germline CDR1 and CDR2: MDHEN and SYDVKM. The CDR3 contains 12 residues. The V end was cut by 8 bases, the J end by 2 bases, with 9 bases between. For the CDR3, the DNA is TGTGCCAGCGGGGCAGGGCAAGAGACCCAGTACTTC. Residues: CASGAGQETQYF.

This chain links TRBV9 with TRBJ2-6, with TRBD1 matching over 7 bases. There are 18 residues in the CDR3. Germline CDR1 is SGDLS and CDR2 is YYNGEE. The ends lost 3 bases at V and 0 bases at J; junction bases unmatched: 9. The CDR3 bases are TGTGCCAGCAGCGGTCGACAGGGTACCCTCTCTGGGGCCAACGTCCTGACTTTC. This encodes CASSGRQGTLSGANVLTF.

The gene calls are TRBV19 and TRBJ1-1; D perhaps matches TRBD1 (5 bases). The CDR3 length is 14 residues. The V and J ends lost 7 bases and 0 bases respectively, with 12 bases between them. The germline CDR1 and CDR2 sequences are LNHDA and SQIVND (reference sequence). CDR3 nucleotides: TGTGCCAGTACCCCAGGGATTATGAACACTGAAGCTTTCTTT. Its translation: CASTPGIMNTEAFF. Together with reference TRBV19 and TRBJ1-1, the CDR3 gives the full variable domain: DGGITQSPKYLFRKEGQNVTLSCEQNLNHDAMYWYRQDPGQGLRLIYYSQIVNDFQKGDIAEGYSVSREKKESFPLTVTSAQKNPTAFYLCASTPGIMNTEAFFGQGTRLTVV.

V usage is TRBV5-4 and J usage is TRBJ2-7; 11 positions agree with TRBD1. This CDR3 has 15 amino acids. CDR1 and CDR2 from the germline V gene are SGHNT and YYREEE (reference sequence). The V segment lost 3 bases and the J segment 6 bases; nucleotides outside the gene matches: 8. CDR3: CASSSARDRGSEQYF. The DNA for the CDR3 is TGTGCCAGCAGCTCGGCTCGGGACAGGGGGAGCGAGCAGTACTTC.

The chain combines TRBV7-3 with TRBJ2-3; tentative D call: TRBD2 (6 bases). The V gene's germline CDR1 is SGHTA and CDR2 FQGTGA. V dropped 2 bases and J dropped 6 bases, with 9 bases sitting between them. The CDR3 sequence is 13 residues long. The DNA of the CDR3 is TGTGCCAGCAGCTTAGGAGGGGCGGATACGCAGTATTTT. Its translation is CASSLGGADTQYF.